This T cell receptor beta chain was identified in a study of beta chain features in type 1 diabetes. This clone was detected a few times. Every isolated RNA sample was fully reverse transcribed, so sequencing captured expressed TCRB transcripts. TCRdb's copy holds only in-frame clones and misses some; the assay was immunoSEQ multiplex PCR. The table records around 310,000 clones, 11% of them present only once. There are 13 residues in the CDR3. The germline V gene encodes CDR1 SQVTM and CDR2 ANQGSEA. CD4+ cells of the naive, central memory, regulatory and stem cell-like memory types were sorted via CD45RO/CCR7/CD25/CD127/CD95/CD27.

This clonotype was obtained from a woman younger than 45 in good health. This sequence joins TRBV29-1 and TRBJ2-5, with D possibly being TRBD2 (6 bases). The closer fit of TRBJ2-7 to the DNA end suggests the J call may be wrong. The sequenced sample was naive CD4+ T cells from blood. CDR3 loop: CSVGGTLSYEQYF. The DNA for the CDR3 is TGCAGCGTTGGAGGGACTCTCTCCTACGAGCAGTACTTC.